This T cell receptor beta chain appears in the sequencing data of a study of T cells in localized non-small cell lung cancer. Overall study results and limits: The tumor had only one region sequenced, so heterogeneity remains possible. It was uninvolved adjacent lung that showed the highest T cell clonality, exceeding tumor.

Profiled with immunoSEQ multiplex PCR; TCRdb holds only in-frame clones, not every one. The sample lists under 100,000 clones, roughly 91% occurring once. Germline values: CDR1 SGHRS, CDR2 YFSETQ. CDR3 length equals 15 residues. Trimming left V 4 bases short and J 7 bases short, with 18 bases between. This clone was detected only once. What it binds is unknown. This specimen consisted of peripheral blood, obtained before any cancer treatment. This chain uses TRBV5-1 with TRBJ2-1; D gene uncertain. This TCR came from a woman aged 40 to 75 with stage I squamous cell lung carcinoma. CDR3 residues: CASSLDGGVGNEQFF. The CDR3 region has the DNA TGCGCCAGCAGCCTGGACGGTGGGGTAGGAAATGAGCAGTTCTTC.